This T cell receptor beta chain was observed in a study of tumor-infiltrating lymphocytes in localized non-small cell lung cancer. Across the study: Each patient gave resected tumor and non-adjacent uninvolved lung tissue. Study results and limitations: T-cell fraction did not differ between immunotypes IM1 and IM2.

A word on this clone: The antigen is unknown.

Repertoires were generated with immunoSEQ multiplex PCR, while TCRdb's copy carries only in-frame clones and drops some. The table has fewer than 20,000 clones, over 65% seen once. This TCR was sampled from a human donor with non-small cell lung cancer. The specimen sequenced was lung tumor tissue.

In DNA form, the CDR3 reads TGTGCCAGCAGCTTAGGGAGGGGGACAGTCCCTAGCACAGATACGCAGTATTTT. Protein product: CASSLGRGTVPSTDTQYF. The V and J genes are TRBV11-1 and TRBJ2-3; tentatively, D is TRBD1 (7 bases). CDR1 is SGHAT and CDR2 is FQDESV in the germline V gene (reference sequence). The length of the CDR3 is 18 residues. V dropped 1 base and J dropped 0 bases, with 17 bases sitting between them.